This TCR beta chain was recorded in a study of blood T cell repertoires in COVID-19. Across the study: From T cells, B-cell-depleted T cells, or PBMCs came the material, which was cDNA or gDNA.

Germline V gene lookup returns CDR1 LGHNA and CDR2 YSLEER. The length of the CDR3 is 15 residues. Trimming stripped 4 bases from V and 2 bases from J, with 14 bases between. In the original processing: By means of reference gene primer amplification, nucleated cell counts were estimated. Here immunoSEQ multiplex PCR was the method, and the copy in TCRdb shows in-frame clones only, minus some. V and J calls and clone size are copied from that table; D and trimming were computed from the DNA. The table records more than 80,000 clones, about 88% of them present only once. The chain is built from TRBV4-3 and TRBJ1-2; perhaps TRBD1 as D (6 bases). Input material: peripheral blood. The sequence was collected from a man aged 35 to 55 with acute or convalescent COVID-19. Written as DNA, the CDR3 is TGCGCCAGCAGCCGAGCATTGACAGGCAACTATGGCTACACCTTC. It specifies CASSRALTGNYGYTF.